The rows below give T cell receptor beta chains drawn from one sample of a study of T-cell reconstitution after alpha-beta-depleted transplantation in children. Each CDR3 protein is one row after TCRdb ran MiXCR on the PCR reads. Among approximately 640,000 distinct CDR3 sequences listed, 16% were seen once. Source: PBMCs from the stem cell graft donor, taken from the stem cell graft. These receptors came from a human donor who donated a stem cell graft to a child with acute myeloid leukemia. CDR3s include the opening cysteine and the closing phenylalanine or tryptophan. D genes are given only for firm matches. A row's size may be missing; if present it is once, few, many or a size class.

clone size,J gene,V gene,D gene,CDR3 protein,CDR3 DNA
few,TRBJ2-5,TRBV30,.,CGLTAGETQYF,TGTGGGTTGACGGCGGGGGAGACCCAGTACTTC
many,TRBJ1-1,TRBV20-1,.,CSARPSRFEAFF,TGCAGTGCTAGACCGTCCAGGTTTGAAGCTTTCTTT
many,TRBJ2-3,TRBV24-1,TRBD1,CATSDGTARVTDTQYF,TGTGCCACCAGTGACGGGACAGCGAGGGTGACAGATACGCAGTATTTT
many,TRBJ2-7,TRBV29-1,TRBD1,CSVKGQGAYEQYF,TGCAGCGTTAAGGGACAGGGGGCTTACGAGCAGTACTTC
many,TRBJ2-3,TRBV29-1,.,CSVGGADRLTDTQYF,TGCAGCGTTGGAGGGGCGGACCGCCTCACAGATACGCAGTATTTT
few,TRBJ2-5,TRBV7-9,.,CASSLSQAQETQYF,TGTGCCAGCAGCTTATCCCAGGCGCAAGAGACCCAGTACTTC
.,TRBJ2-2,TRBV7-7,.,CTSSSHPGGELFF,TGTACCAGCAGCTCCCATCCAGGCGGGGAGCTGTTTTTT
many,TRBJ2-1,TRBV4-3,.,CASSQVRDYNEQFF,TGCGCCAGCAGCCAAGTGCGGGATTACAATGAGCAGTTCTTC
many,TRBJ2-2,TRBV9,.,CASSVGFGELFF,TGTGCCAGCAGCGTAGGGTTCGGGGAGCTGTTTTTT
few,TRBJ2-5,TRBV6-5,TRBD2,CASSYSGGDLQETQYF,TGTGCCAGCAGTTACTCCGGGGGGGACTTACAAGAGACCCAGTACTTC
few,TRBJ2-2,TRBV24-1,.,CATSDMGHANAGELFF,TGTGCCACCAGTGACATGGGACATGCGAACGCCGGGGAGCTGTTTTTT
few,TRBJ1-2,TRBV5-1,.,CASSPTEGGPYGYTF,TGCGCCAGCAGCCCCACGGAGGGGGGGCCCTATGGCTACACCTTC
few,TRBJ2-1,TRBV10-3,TRBD2,CAAGLAGAIGNEQFF,TGTGCCGCAGGACTAGCGGGGGCCATTGGCAATGAGCAGTTCTTC
many,TRBJ1-1,TRBV6-5,.,CASSTQMNTEAFF,TGTGCCAGCAGTACTCAGATGAACACTGAAGCTTTCTTT
.,TRBJ1-1,TRBV20-1,.,CSARSRASPKNTEAFF,TGCAGTGCTAGATCCCGGGCCTCGCCGAAGAACACTGAAGCTTTCTTT
few,TRBJ2-7,TRBV5-1,.,CASSYHGSYEQYF,TGCGCCAGCAGCTATCACGGTTCCTACGAGCAGTACTTC
.,TRBJ2-1,TRBV19,TRBD2,CASSTLRTSGGLQEEQFF,TGTGCCAGTAGTACCCTTCGGACTAGCGGGGGCCTACAGGAGGAGCAGTTCTTC
few,TRBJ2-2,TRBV7-2,.,CASSRLHLASNTGELFF,TGTGCCAGCAGCCGCTTACATCTAGCGTCGAACACCGGGGAGCTGTTTTTT
.,TRBJ2-1,TRBV27,TRBD2,CASSSGLAGVNEQFF,TGTGCCAGCAGTTCTGGACTAGCGGGGGTTAATGAGCAGTTCTTC
many,TRBJ1-1,TRBV20-1,.,CSATLLQTGRGNTEAFF,TGCAGTGCTACCCTCCTTCAAACAGGGCGGGGGAACACTGAAGCTTTCTTT
.,TRBJ1-2,TRBV5-1,.,CASSLGDGDGYTF,TGCGCCAGCAGCTTGGGTGATGGAGATGGCTACACCTTC
few,TRBJ1-4,TRBV12-3/TRBV12-4,TRBD1,CASRGQGEEKLFF,TGTGCCAGCAGGGGACAGGGCGAGGAAAAACTGTTTTTT
many,TRBJ1-1,TRBV13,.,CATRPGGSTLNTEAFF,TGTGCCACCCGCCCGGGAGGGTCAACTTTAAACACTGAAGCTTTCTTT
.,TRBJ1-5,TRBV28,.,CASSLQTEMFYSNQPQHF,TGTGCCAGCAGTTTACAGACGGAGATGTTTTATAGCAATCAGCCCCAGCATTTT
many,TRBJ1-2,TRBV6-5,.,CASSYLGEGRHGYTF,TGTGCCAGCAGTTACCTTGGGGAGGGACGCCATGGCTACACCTTC
many,TRBJ2-5,TRBV7-9,.,CALERPYEETQYF,TGTGCTCTGGAGAGGCCCTATGAGGAGACCCAGTACTTC
.,TRBJ1-6,TRBV10-3,TRBD1,CAISKQGSNSPLHF,TGTGCCATCAGCAAACAGGGGTCGAATTCACCCCTCCACTTT
many,TRBJ1-4,TRBV20-1,.,CSASPLLQQPNEKLFF,TGCAGTGCTAGCCCACTCCTACAGCAACCTAATGAAAAACTGTTTTTT
.,TRBJ2-5,TRBV20-1,.,CCARDTGLGHQETQYF,TGCTGTGCTAGAGATACGGGGCTGGGGCACCAAGAGACCCAGTACTTC
many,TRBJ2-1,TRBV29-1,TRBD1,CSVDSQGTEQFF,TGCAGCGTTGATTCACAGGGGACTGAGCAGTTCTTC
.,TRBJ2-1,TRBV30,TRBD1,CAWTNLDRGPYNEQFF,TGTGCCTGGACCAACCTGGACAGGGGGCCTTACAATGAGCAGTTCTTC
few,TRBJ2-3,TRBV5-5,TRBD2,CASSLVAGGPNTQYF,TGTGCCAGCAGCTTGGTAGCGGGGGGGCCGAATACGCAGTATTTT
few,TRBJ1-1,TRBV7-9,.,CASSRKMNTEAFF,TGTGCCAGCAGCCGAAAAATGAACACTGAAGCTTTCTTT
.,TRBJ2-2,TRBV11-2,.,CASSSQDLAGLIDDTGELFF,TGTGCCAGCAGCTCCCAGGATCTGGCAGGCTTGATCGATGACACCGGGGAGCTGTTTTTT
few,TRBJ2-7,TRBV7-8,.,CASSKQGAYEQYF,TGTGCCAGCAGCAAACAAGGAGCCTACGAGCAGTACTTC
few,TRBJ1-1,TRBV20-1,TRBD1,CSARAHRGQSEAFF,TGCAGTGCTAGAGCCCACAGGGGGCAGAGTGAAGCTTTCTTT
few,TRBJ1-1,TRBV28,TRBD1,CASNPLDRGDTEAFF,TGTGCCAGCAACCCTCTGGACAGGGGGGACACTGAAGCTTTCTTT
many,TRBJ1-1,TRBV20-1,.,CSARGPLSVTEAFF,TGCAGTGCAAGAGGCCCACTGAGTGTAACTGAAGCTTTCTTT
.,TRBJ1-5,TRBV5-6,.,CASSLAGGPQHF,TGTGCCAGCAGCTTGGCCGGAGGGCCCCAGCATTTT
many,TRBJ1-2,TRBV5-6,.,CASSLLDGYTF,TGTGCCAGCAGCCTCCTGGATGGCTACACCTTC
few,TRBJ1-1,TRBV20-1,.,CSAIGFWGPENTEAFF,TGCAGTGCTATAGGGTTTTGGGGGCCGGAGAACACTGAAGCTTTCTTT
.,TRBJ1-2,TRBV7-2,.,CASSPEGANYGYTF,TGTGCCAGCAGCCCCGAGGGGGCTAACTATGGCTACACCTTC
many,TRBJ1-5,TRBV20-1,TRBD1,CSAREGQGRPQPQHF,TGCAGTGCTAGAGAGGGACAGGGGAGGCCTCAGCCCCAGCATTTT
few,TRBJ2-1,TRBV24-1,.,CATSDSGLEQFF,TGTGCCACCAGTGATTCCGGACTTGAGCAGTTCTTC
many,TRBJ2-3,TRBV7-2,.,CASSPISGKVDTQYF,TGTGCCAGCAGCCCGATTAGCGGCAAGGTAGATACGCAGTATTTT
many,TRBJ1-1,TRBV20-1,.,CSYAFGDTEAFF,TGCAGCTACGCCTTCGGGGACACTGAAGCTTTCTTT
.,TRBJ2-6,TRBV6-1,.,CASSEHPSGANVLTF,TGTGCCAGCAGTGAACATCCCTCTGGGGCCAACGTCCTGACTTTC
few,TRBJ2-2,TRBV7-2,.,CASSFHEGAGELFF,TGTGCCAGCAGCTTCCACGAGGGGGCCGGGGAGCTGTTTTTT
few,TRBJ1-3,TRBV20-1,.,CSTQGMAGNTIYF,TGCTCAACCCAGGGTATGGCTGGAAACACCATATATTTT
many,TRBJ2-1,TRBV6-5,.,CASSYRGWDEQFF,TGTGCCAGCAGTTACCGGGGATGGGATGAGCAGTTCTTC
many,TRBJ1-5,TRBV20-1,.,CSARDWRGGQPQHF,TGCAGTGCTAGAGATTGGAGAGGGGGGCAGCCCCAGCATTTT